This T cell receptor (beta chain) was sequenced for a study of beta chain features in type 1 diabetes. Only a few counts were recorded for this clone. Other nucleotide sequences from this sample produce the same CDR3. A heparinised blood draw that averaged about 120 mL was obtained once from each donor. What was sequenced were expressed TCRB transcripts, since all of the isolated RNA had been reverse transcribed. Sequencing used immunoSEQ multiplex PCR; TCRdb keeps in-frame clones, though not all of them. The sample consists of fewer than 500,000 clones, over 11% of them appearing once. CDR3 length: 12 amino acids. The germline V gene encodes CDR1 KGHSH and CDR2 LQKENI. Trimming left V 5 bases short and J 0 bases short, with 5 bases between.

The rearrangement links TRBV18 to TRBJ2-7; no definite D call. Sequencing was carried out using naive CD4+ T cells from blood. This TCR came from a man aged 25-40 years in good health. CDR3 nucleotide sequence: TGTGCCAGCTCATCAAGCTCCTACGAGCAGTACGTC. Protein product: CASSSSSYEQYV.